A selection of T cell receptor beta chains follows, all from one sample in a study of chemoradiotherapy in HPV16-positive cancers. Clones were read by immunoSEQ multiplex PCR, and TCRdb kept only the in-frame ones, dropping some. The sample yields some 19,000 clones, around 86% seen once. The sample in question was blood, obtained from a patient who underwent chemoradiotherapy. Receptors were obtained from a human donor with HPV-associated anogenital cancer. CDR3s include the opening cysteine and the closing phenylalanine or tryptophan. The order of the fields is D gene, J gene, clone size, V gene, CDR3 protein. A D gene is named only where the DNA matches it firmly. Not all rows give a size; the values are once, few, many and, for expanded clones, a class.

- TRBJ1-4 - TRBV25-1 CASSGGGREKLFF
TRBD1 TRBJ2-7 - TRBV30 CAWSRDSISYEQYF
TRBD2 TRBJ2-1 - TRBV5-4 CASSPRAGTSGRNEQFF
- TRBJ2-6 once TRBV18 CASSPSSGANVLTF
- TRBJ2-1 few TRBV7-9 CASSLDSGPTNEQFF
- TRBJ2-5 - TRBV11-2 CASSYPSTTQETQYF
- TRBJ1-1 - TRBV7-2 CASSLAGSGMNTEAFF
- - - TRBV30 CAWSRARGEQYF
- TRBJ1-2 - TRBV5-1 CASSLGQALSGYTF
TRBD1 TRBJ2-7 - TRBV5-8 CASSLRGTGYNEQYF
- TRBJ2-7 - TRBV10-3 CAISVTGSSYEQYF
- TRBJ2-2 once TRBV7-3 CASSLTRVSGELFF
- TRBJ1-1 - TRBV7-3 CASSLAAPRVSTEAFF
TRBD1 TRBJ2-5 - TRBV11-2 CASSLDRAVQTQYF
TRBD1 TRBJ1-2 few TRBV7-9 CASSLGQPPNYGYTF
TRBD1 TRBJ2-1 - TRBV9 CASSIQGAKNEQFF
- TRBJ2-3 - TRBV6-4 CASSTDQREGPDTQYF
- TRBJ2-4 - TRBV6-1 CASSESSSANF
TRBD1 TRBJ2-7 - TRBV6-1 CASWAAGGEQYF
- TRBJ2-1 - TRBV7-3 CASSLSTSTSEEQFF
- TRBJ2-7 - TRBV7-2 CASSPRGSSYEQYF
TRBD2 TRBJ2-2 - TRBV15 CATSRTRGLANTGELFF
- TRBJ2-5 - TRBV5-5 CASSEPGRETQYF
- TRBJ1-2 - TRBV19 CASSARGSGYTF
- TRBJ1-2 - TRBV29-1 CSVVRGMGGYTF